The present entry profiles one TCR beta chain with its context. This entry is derived from a study of cytomegalovirus exposure and HLA in healthy donors. PCR employed 60 Vbeta and 13 Jbeta primers. The protocol was immunoSEQ multiplex PCR, while the TCRdb copy is restricted to in-frame clones and leaves out a portion. The sample has some 120,000 clones, roughly three quarters seen once. V shed 0 bases, J shed 2 bases, and the junction held 3 bases outside the gene matches. The germline CDR1 and CDR2 sequences are MNHEY and SVGAGI. The CDR3 consists of 16 residues. Specimen: PBMCs. The clonotype comes from a man aged 25-45 years in good health and CMV-seronegative. The rearrangement links TRBV6-5 to TRBJ2-7; 11 bases line up with TRBD1. The DNA for the CDR3 is TGTGCCAGCAGTTACTCGGGACAGGGGGTTCCCTACGAGCAGTACTTC. The encoded protein is CASSYSGQGVPYEQYF.